The 16 T cell receptor beta chains below all came from one sample that was sequenced in a study of Ad26.COV2.S vaccination and SARS-CoV-2 variants. Treatment defined: 15 to 20 received Ad26.COV2.S at low or high dose, single or two shots; about 5 received placebo; per-sample allocation not given. Sampling took place 63 days after the first vaccine or placebo injection. Only in-frame clones appear in the TCRdb table, and some are missing; sequencing was by immunoSEQ multiplex PCR. Of a few hundred thousand clones in the sample, over 75% are singletons; the top ten hold 1.5% to 2%. This specimen was peripheral blood, taken in a trial of Ad26.COV2.S vaccine versus placebo. Receptors were obtained from a person between 18 and 59 years old who received the Ad26.COV2.S COVID-19 vaccine or a placebo.

The rearrangement uses TRBV6-1 and TRBJ1-6; TRBD1 might be the D (5 bases). The germline V gene encodes CDR1 MNHNS and CDR2 SASEGT. The germline V and J ends were trimmed by 2 bases and 6 bases, with 8 bases remaining between them. CDR3 length: 14 residues. CDR3 sequence: CASSEQDTNSPLHF. CDR3 sequence (DNA): TGTGCCAGCAGTGAACAGGACACTAATTCACCCCTCCACTTT.

V gene TRBV7-6 combines with J gene TRBJ2-2; the match to TRBD1 covers 12 bases. The V gene end was trimmed by 1 base and the J gene end by 5 bases; junction bases not matched to a gene: 8. The length of the CDR3 is 18 residues. Germline V gives CDR1 SGHVS, CDR2 FNYEAQ. The CDR3: CASSLVEGQGALTGELFF. The CDR3, as DNA: TGTGCCAGCAGCTTAGTGGAGGGACAGGGGGCGCTAACCGGGGAGCTGTTTTTT.

Here the CDR3 DNA reads TGTGCCAGCATCCAACAGGTTATCACTGAAGCTTTCTTT. It specifies CASIQQVITEAFF. The chain employs TRBV6-6 and TRBJ1-1; weak D call: TRBD1 (5 bases). The ends were cut back, 7 bases at V and 4 bases at J, with 13 bases in the middle. The CDR3 is made up of 13 amino acids. CDR1 MNHNY and CDR2 SVGAGI come from the germline V gene (reference sequence).

This clone came up a few times. The J gene is TRBJ1-6, the V gene TRBV28; D perhaps matches TRBD1 (6 bases). Germline V gene data show CDR1 as MDHEN and CDR2 as SYDVKM. V was cut by 5 bases and J by 14 bases, with 25 bases left in between. The CDR3 has 16 amino acids. CDR3 nucleotide sequence: TGTGCCAGCAGTCCCCCACAGGGAATCGGTCGGGTGGCCCTCCACTTT. Translating gives CASSPPQGIGRVALHF.

Here the CDR3 DNA reads TGTGCCAGCAGCGAGCCCAGGGGGGCTGTCTACGAGCAGTACTTC. It specifies CASSEPRGAVYEQYF. The chain links TRBV6-5 to TRBJ2-7; D is possibly TRBD1 (7 bases). Deletions cut 6 bases from V and 3 bases from J, with 18 bases between. Per germline, CDR1 MNHEY and CDR2 SVGAGI. The CDR3 contains 15 residues.

V is TRBV6-5 and J is TRBJ2-2; D is unclear. The CDR3 is 13 residues long. CDR1 and CDR2 from the germline V gene are MNHEY and SVGAGI. The germline V and J ends were trimmed by 2 bases and 2 bases, with 3 bases remaining between them. CDR3 residues: CASSYVNTGELFF. The CDR3 DNA sequence: TGTGCCAGCAGTTACGTCAACACCGGGGAGCTGTTTTTT.

This clone appeared once. The V and J genes are TRBV7-7 and TRBJ2-1, with 9 bases matching TRBD2. V gave up 5 bases and J gave up 6 bases; unmatched junction bases: 11. Looked up from germline, CDR1 is SSHAT and CDR2 is FNYEAQ (reference sequence). The CDR3 is made up of 16 amino acids. The CDR3 DNA is TGTGCCAGCAGCCCCGCGTTAGCGGGAGTGGGCAATGAGCAGTTCTTC. Encoded protein: CASSPALAGVGNEQFF.

V and J are TRBV5-1 and TRBJ2-7; D call uncertain. Germline CDR1 and CDR2: SGHRS and YFSETQ. The CDR3 is made up of 13 amino acids. The V and J ends lost 0 bases and 0 bases respectively, with 4 bases between them. The DNA for the CDR3 is TGCGCCAGCAGCTTGGAAAGCTCCTACGAGCAGTACTTC. This encodes CASSLESSYEQYF.

The chain joins TRBV23-1 to TRBJ2-7, with a possible D match to TRBD1 (5 bases). TRBV23-1 is assigned to the ORF class and has an uncertain function. This CDR3 contains 14 residues. Deletions cut 0 bases from V and 7 bases from J, with 13 bases between. The CDR3 coding sequence is TGCGCCAGCAGTCAATCTTACACAGGTGGAGAGCAGTACTTC. Encoded protein: CASSQSYTGGEQYF.

The chain recombines TRBV4-1 with TRBJ2-7; TRBD1 agrees at 10 bases. Germline CDR1 reads MGHRA; CDR2 reads YSYEKL. V lost 0 bases, J lost 9 bases, and 14 bases stayed unmatched. The CDR3 sequence is 17 residues long. This CDR3 is CASSQESPRGQGFSQYF. The CDR3 region has the DNA TGCGCCAGCAGCCAAGAAAGCCCAAGGGGACAGGGGTTCTCGCAGTACTTC.

CDR3 in amino acids: CASSESGTGELFF. CDR3 bases: TGTGCCAGCAGTGAATCGGGGACCGGGGAGCTGTTTTTT. This chain joins TRBV6-1 and TRBJ2-2; tentative D call: TRBD2 (5 bases). Trimming shortened V by 2 bases and J by 5 bases, and 6 bases separated the two germline ends. Looked up from germline, CDR1 is MNHNS and CDR2 is SASEGT. This CDR3 spans 13 amino acids.

V is TRBV7-2 and J is TRBJ2-1; 9 nucleotides match TRBD1. CDR3 length: 14 residues. Trimming removed 5 bases from V and 9 bases from J; junction bases left unmatched: 8. CDR1 is SGHTA and CDR2 is FQGNSA in the germline V gene. The CDR3 bases are TGTGCCAGCAGCCCCGGGACAGGGCAGGGTGAGCAGTTCTTC. It encodes CASSPGTGQGEQFF.

The CDR3 loop is CASSYNSGNTIYF. CDR3 DNA sequence: TGCGCCAGCAGCTACAACTCTGGAAACACCATATATTTT. The V call is TRBV5-1, the J call TRBJ1-3; D is uncertain. Germline CDR1 SGHRS, CDR2 YFSETQ. The CDR3 spans 13 residues. Trimming removed 3 bases at V and 0 bases at J, with 4 bases between.

CDR3 sequence (DNA): TGTGCCACCAGCAGACGTACAGGGAACGGTCAGCCCCAGCATTTT. Translating it yields CATSRRTGNGQPQHF. This sequence joins TRBV15 and TRBJ1-5; D possibly corresponds to TRBD1 (6 bases). The CDR3 spans 15 residues. Germline values: CDR1 LNHNV, CDR2 YYDKDF (reference sequence). V was shortened by 2 bases and J by 6 bases, with 14 bases between the two germline ends. The full variable domain, with the rest looked up from reference TRBV15 and TRBJ1-5, is DAMVIQNPRYQVTQFGKPVTLSCSQTLNHNVMYWYQQKSSQAPKLLFHYYDKDFNNEADTPDNFQSRRPNTSFCFLDIRSPGLGDTAMYLCATSRRTGNGQPQHFGDGTRLSIL.

The chain recombines TRBV4-1 with TRBJ2-1, with D possibly matching TRBD2 (6 bases). V gave up 5 bases and J gave up 6 bases, with 11 bases separating them. The CDR3 consists of 13 residues. Per germline, CDR1 MGHRA and CDR2 YSYEKL. The CDR3 sequence is CASSSGFPNEQFF. The CDR3 region has the DNA TGCGCCAGCAGCAGCGGGTTCCCCAATGAGCAGTTCTTC.

In its sample, this clone was seen once. V is TRBV5-1 and J is TRBJ1-2; TRBD1 is a possible D gene (5 bases). From germline, CDR1 is SGHRS and CDR2 YFSETQ. The CDR3 sequence is 15 residues long. V was clipped by 4 bases and J by 8 bases, with 21 bases between them. The CDR3 sequence: CASSPAGTLAGGYTF. For the CDR3, the DNA is TGCGCCAGCAGCCCCGCCGGGACCTTGGCCGGGGGCTACACCTTC.